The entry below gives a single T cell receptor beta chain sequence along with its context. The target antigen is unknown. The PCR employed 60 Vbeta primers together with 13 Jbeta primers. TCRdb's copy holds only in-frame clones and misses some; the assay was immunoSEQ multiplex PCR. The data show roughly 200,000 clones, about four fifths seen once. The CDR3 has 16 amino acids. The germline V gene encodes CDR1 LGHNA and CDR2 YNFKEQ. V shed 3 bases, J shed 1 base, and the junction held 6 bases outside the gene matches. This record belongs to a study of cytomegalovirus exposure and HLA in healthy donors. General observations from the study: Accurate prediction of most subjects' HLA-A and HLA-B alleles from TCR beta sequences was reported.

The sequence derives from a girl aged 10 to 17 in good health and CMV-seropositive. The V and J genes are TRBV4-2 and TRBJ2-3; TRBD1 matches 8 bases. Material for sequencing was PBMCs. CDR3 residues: CASSHRTGPGTDTQYF. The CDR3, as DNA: TGTGCCAGCAGCCATCGGACAGGGCCTGGCACAGATACGCAGTATTTT.